This entry features one TCR beta chain sequence. This sample was included in a study of OX40 agonist ivuxolimab in advanced cancers. TCRdb keeps only in-frame clones here, not all; method: immunoSEQ multiplex PCR. Of about 39,000 clones in the sample, around nine tenths are singletons; the top ten hold around 20%. Trimming cost V 4 bases and J 3 bases; bases outside gene matches: 9. The germline V gene has CDR1 SGDLS and CDR2 YYNGEE. The CDR3 totals 15 residues. The material sequenced was CD4+ or CD8+ T cells sorted from blood, taken in a trial of the OX40 agonist ivuxolimab. V and J are TRBV9 and TRBJ2-7; 8 bases are a match to TRBD1. This TCR was sampled from an adult with an advanced solid tumor such as melanoma, head and neck, liver or kidney cancer. The CDR3 protein is CASSLNGQGNYEQYF. CDR3 in DNA: TGTGCCAGCAGCCTAAATGGACAGGGTAACTACGAGCAGTACTTC.